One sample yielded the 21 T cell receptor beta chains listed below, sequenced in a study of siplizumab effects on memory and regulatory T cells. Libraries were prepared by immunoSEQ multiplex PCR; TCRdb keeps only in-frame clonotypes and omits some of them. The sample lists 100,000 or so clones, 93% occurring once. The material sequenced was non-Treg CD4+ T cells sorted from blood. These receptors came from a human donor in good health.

The CDR3 nucleotides read TGTGCCAGCTCACCCAAGGGCAGGGCTTACGAGCAGTACTTC. This translates into CASSPKGRAYEQYF. The rearrangement joins TRBV18 to TRBJ2-7, with TRBD1 as a possible D gene (5 bases). The V gene lost 3 bases and the J gene lost 4 bases, with 13 bases spanning the gap. There are 14 residues in the CDR3. Germline assignment: CDR1 KGHSH and CDR2 LQKENI.

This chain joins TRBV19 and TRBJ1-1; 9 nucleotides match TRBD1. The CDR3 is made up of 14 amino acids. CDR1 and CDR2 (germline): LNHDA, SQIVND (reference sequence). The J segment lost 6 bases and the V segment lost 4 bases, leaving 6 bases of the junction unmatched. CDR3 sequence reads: CASSTDRGSAEAFF. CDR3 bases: TGTGCCAGTAGTACTGACAGGGGGTCGGCTGAAGCTTTCTTT.

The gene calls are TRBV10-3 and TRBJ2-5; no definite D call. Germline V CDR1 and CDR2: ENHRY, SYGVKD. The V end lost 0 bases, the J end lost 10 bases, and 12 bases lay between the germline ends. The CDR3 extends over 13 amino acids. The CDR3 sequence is CAISESAPLDQYF. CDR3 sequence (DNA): TGTGCCATCAGTGAGTCGGCCCCGCTAGACCAGTACTTC.

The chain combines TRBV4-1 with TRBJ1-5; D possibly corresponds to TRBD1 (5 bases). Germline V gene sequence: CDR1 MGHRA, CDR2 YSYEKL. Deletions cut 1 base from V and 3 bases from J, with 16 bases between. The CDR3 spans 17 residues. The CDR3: CASSQGGWTLFNQPQHF. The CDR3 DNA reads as TGCGCCAGCAGCCAAGGGGGGTGGACACTTTTCAATCAGCCCCAGCATTTT.

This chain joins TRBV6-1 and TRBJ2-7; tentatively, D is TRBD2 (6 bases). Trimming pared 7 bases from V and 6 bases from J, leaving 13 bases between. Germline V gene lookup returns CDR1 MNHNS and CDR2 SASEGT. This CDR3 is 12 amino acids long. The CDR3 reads CASIAGFREQYF. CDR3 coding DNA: TGTGCCAGCATCGCGGGGTTCCGCGAGCAGTACTTC.

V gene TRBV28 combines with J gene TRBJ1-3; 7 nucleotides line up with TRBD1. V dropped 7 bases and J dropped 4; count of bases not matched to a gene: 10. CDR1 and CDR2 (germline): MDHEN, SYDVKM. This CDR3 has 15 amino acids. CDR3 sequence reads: CASTRDRAQGNTIYF. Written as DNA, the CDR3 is TGTGCCAGCACCCGAGACAGGGCGCAGGGAAACACCATATATTTT.

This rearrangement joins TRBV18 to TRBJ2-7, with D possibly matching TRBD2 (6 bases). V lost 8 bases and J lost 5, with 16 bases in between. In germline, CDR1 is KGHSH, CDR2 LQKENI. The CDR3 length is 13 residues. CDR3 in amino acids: CASHMTRANEQYF. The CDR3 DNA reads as TGTGCCAGCCACATGACTAGAGCAAACGAGCAGTACTTC. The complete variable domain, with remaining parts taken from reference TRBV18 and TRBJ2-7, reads NAGVMQNPRHLVRRRGQEARLRCSPMKGHSHVYWYRQLPEEGLKFMVYLQKENIIDESGMPKERFSAEFPKEGPSILRIQQVVRGDSAAYFCASHMTRANEQYFGPGTRLTVT.

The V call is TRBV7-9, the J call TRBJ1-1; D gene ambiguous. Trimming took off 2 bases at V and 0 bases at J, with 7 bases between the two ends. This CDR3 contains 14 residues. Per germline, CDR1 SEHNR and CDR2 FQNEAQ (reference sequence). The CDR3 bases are TGTGCCAGCAGCTTACGGCCTATGAACACTGAAGCTTTCTTT. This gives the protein CASSLRPMNTEAFF.

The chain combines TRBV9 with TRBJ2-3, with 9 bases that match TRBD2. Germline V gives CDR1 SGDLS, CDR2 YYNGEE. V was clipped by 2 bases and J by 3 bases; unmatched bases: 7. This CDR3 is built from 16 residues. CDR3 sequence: CASSVTGTSSTDTQYF. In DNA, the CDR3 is TGTGCCAGCAGCGTGACCGGGACTAGCAGTACAGATACGCAGTATTTT.

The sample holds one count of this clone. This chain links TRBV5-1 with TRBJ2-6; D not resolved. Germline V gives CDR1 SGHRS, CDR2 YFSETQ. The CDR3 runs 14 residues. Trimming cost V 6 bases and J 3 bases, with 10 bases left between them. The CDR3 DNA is TGCGCCAGCACCAAAACGAGTGGGGCCAACGTCCTGACTTTC. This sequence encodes CASTKTSGANVLTF.

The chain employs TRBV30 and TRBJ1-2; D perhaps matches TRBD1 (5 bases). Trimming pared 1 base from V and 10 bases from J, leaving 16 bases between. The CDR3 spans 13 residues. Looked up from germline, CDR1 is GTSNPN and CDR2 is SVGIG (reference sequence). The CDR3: CAWSAHRSHDYTF. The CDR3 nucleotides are TGTGCCTGGAGTGCTCACAGGTCCCATGACTACACCTTC.

The CDR3 spells CASSLVGQGASEQYF. The CDR3 DNA reads as TGTGCCAGCAGCTTAGTCGGACAGGGGGCAAGCGAGCAGTACTTC. This rearrangement joins TRBV7-2 to TRBJ2-5; 11 nucleotides line up with TRBD1. Matching the DNA end better, TRBJ2-7 makes the J call doubtful. Germline CDR1 is SGHTA and CDR2 is FQGNSA. The CDR3 is 15 amino acids.

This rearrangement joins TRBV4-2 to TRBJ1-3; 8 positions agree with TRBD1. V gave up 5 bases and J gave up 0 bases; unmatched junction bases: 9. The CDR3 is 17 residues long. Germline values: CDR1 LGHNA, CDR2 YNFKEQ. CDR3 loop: CASSWGTGQSSGNTIYF. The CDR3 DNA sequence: TGTGCCAGCAGCTGGGGGACAGGTCAATCCTCTGGAAACACCATATATTTT.

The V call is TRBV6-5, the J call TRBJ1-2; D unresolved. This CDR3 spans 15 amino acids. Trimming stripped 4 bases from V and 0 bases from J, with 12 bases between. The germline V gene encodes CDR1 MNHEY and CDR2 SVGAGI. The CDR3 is CASSFHTRANYGYTF. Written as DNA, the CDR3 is TGTGCCAGCAGTTTCCATACCAGAGCTAACTATGGCTACACCTTC.

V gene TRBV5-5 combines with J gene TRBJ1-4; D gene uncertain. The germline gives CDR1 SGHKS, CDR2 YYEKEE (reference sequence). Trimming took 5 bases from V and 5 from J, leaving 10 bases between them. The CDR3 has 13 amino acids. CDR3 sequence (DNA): TGTGCCAGCAGTCTACAGCTGAATGAAAAACTGTTTTTT. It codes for CASSLQLNEKLFF.

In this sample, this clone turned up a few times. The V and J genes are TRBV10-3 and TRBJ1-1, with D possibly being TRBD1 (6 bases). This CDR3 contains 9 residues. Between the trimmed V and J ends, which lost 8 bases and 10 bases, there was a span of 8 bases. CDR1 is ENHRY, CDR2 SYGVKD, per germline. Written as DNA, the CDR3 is TGTGCCATCCTGACAGGAGCTTTCTTT. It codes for CAILTGAFF.

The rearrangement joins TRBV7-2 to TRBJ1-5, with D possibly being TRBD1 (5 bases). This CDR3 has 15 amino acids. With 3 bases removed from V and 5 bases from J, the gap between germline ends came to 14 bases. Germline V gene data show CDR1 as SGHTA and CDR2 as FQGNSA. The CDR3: CASSFFYRGYQPQHF. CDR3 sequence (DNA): TGTGCCAGCAGCTTTTTCTACCGGGGGTATCAGCCCCAGCATTTT.

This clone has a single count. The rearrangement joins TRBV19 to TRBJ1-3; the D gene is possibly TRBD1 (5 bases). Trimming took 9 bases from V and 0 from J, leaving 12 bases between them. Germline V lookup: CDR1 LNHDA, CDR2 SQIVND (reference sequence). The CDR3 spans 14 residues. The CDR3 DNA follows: TGTGCCAGCCGGGACCGAAGCTCTGGAAACACCATATATTTT. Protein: CASRDRSSGNTIYF.

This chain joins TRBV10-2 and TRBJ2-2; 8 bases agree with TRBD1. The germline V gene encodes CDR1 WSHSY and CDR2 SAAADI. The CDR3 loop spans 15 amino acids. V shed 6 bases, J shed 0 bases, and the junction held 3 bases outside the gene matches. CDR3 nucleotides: TGCGCCAGCAGATTACAGGGGGCGAACACCGGGGAGCTGTTTTTT. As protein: CASRLQGANTGELFF.

The CDR3 region is CASSVQRGGANEQFF. DNA for the CDR3: TGTGCCAGCAGTGTACAGCGGGGGGGCGCCAATGAGCAGTTCTTC. The gene calls are TRBV2 and TRBJ2-1, with 10 positions matching TRBD2. Germline V lookup: CDR1 SNHLY, CDR2 FYNNEI. The V gene end was trimmed by 4 bases and the J gene end by 6 bases; junction bases not matched to a gene: 6. CDR3 length equals 15 residues.

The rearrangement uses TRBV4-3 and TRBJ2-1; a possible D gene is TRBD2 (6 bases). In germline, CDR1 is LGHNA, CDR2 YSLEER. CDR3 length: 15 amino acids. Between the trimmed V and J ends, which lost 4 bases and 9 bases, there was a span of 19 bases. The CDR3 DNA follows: TGCGCCAGCAGCCCAGAGTCGACTAGTAGGGCTGAGCAGTTCTTC. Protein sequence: CASSPESTSRAEQFF.